This section outlines one T cell receptor beta chain sequence together with its context. CDR1 and CDR2 from the germline V gene are MNHEY and SVGAGI. J gave up 0 bases and V 4 bases, and 4 bases lay outside the gene matches. This CDR3 comprises 16 residues. This specimen comes from a study of shared clonotypes between healthy human individuals. Study summary: Each donor had three CD4 naive, three CD4 memory, two CD8 naive and one CD8 memory plate.

Assay used: immunoSEQ multiplex PCR; TCRdb lists only in-frame clones, some missing. The data hold roughly 2.2 million clones, with approximately 90% observed a single time. Both subsets, CD45RA+ naive and CD45RA-negative memory, were split from the CD4+ cells. The chain links TRBV6-5 to TRBJ1-5, with 9 bases that match TRBD1. This sequence was found in a young man in good health. Some clones in this sample may be carry-over from other donors' samples. Specimen: naive CD4+ T cells from PBMCs. Described subset: CD45RA+ positively selected. The CDR3 bases are TGTGCCAGCAGTTCCGGACAGGGGAATAGCAATCAGCCCCAGCATTTT. Translation: CASSSGQGNSNQPQHF.